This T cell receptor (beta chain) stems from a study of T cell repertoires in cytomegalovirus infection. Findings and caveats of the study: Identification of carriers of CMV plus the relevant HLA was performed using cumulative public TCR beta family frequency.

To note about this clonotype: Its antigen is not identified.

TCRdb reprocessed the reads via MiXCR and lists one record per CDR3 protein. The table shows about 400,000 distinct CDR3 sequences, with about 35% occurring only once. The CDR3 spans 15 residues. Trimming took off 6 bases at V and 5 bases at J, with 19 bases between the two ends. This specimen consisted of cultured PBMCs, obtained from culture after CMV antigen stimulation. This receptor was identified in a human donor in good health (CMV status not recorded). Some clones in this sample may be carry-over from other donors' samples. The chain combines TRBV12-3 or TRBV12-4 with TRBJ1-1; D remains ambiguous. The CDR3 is CASSRTWTTQTEAFF. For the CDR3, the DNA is TGTGCCAGCAGCCGGACCTGGACTACCCAAACTGAAGCTTTCTTT.